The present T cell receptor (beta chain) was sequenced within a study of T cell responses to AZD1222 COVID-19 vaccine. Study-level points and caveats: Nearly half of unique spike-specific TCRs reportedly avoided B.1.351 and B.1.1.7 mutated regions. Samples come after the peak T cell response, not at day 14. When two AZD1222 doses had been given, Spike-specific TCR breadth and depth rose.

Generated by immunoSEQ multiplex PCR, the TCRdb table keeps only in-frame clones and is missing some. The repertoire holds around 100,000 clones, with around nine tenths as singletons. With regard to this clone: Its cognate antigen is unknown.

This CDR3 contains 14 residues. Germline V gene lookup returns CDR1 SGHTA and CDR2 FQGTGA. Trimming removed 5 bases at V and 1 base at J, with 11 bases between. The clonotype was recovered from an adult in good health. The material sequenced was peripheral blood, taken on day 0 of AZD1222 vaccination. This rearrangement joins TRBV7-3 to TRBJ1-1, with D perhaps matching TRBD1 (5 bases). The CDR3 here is CASSAGLQNTEAFF. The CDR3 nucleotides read TGTGCCAGCAGCGCGGGACTCCAGAACACTGAAGCTTTCTTT.